These T cell receptor beta chains were read from a single sample in a study of CD8 T cells in Susac syndrome. TCRdb re-derived calls from the immunoSEQ multiplex PCR reads in MiXCR, one entry per CDR3 protein. This sample yields approximately 150,000 distinct CDR3 sequences, of which approximately 95% are seen a single time; roughly 0.099% belongs to the top ten. Sequences were obtained from CD4+ T cells from PBMCs. Receptors originate from a human donor with multiple sclerosis. The CDR3 runs from the conserved cysteine through the conserved F or W. A D gene is named only where the DNA matches it firmly. The size entry is marked missing in some rows and otherwise reads once, few, many or a size class.

size	D	V	J	DNA	CDR3
NA	NA	TRBV30	TRBJ2-5	TGTGCCTGGGACAATCTAGCATCGGACGGGACCCAGTACTTC	CAWDNLASDGTQYF
NA	NA	TRBV20-1	TRBJ1-1	TGCAGTGCTAGAGAGAGGGAGACAGGTTTTTTT	CSARERETGFF
NA	NA	TRBV19	TRBJ1-2	TGTGCCAGTTTTCCCGGGGGATCGTGGCCCTCCTATGGCTACACCTTC	CASFPGGSWPSYGYTF
NA	TRBD1	TRBV5-1	TRBJ2-1	TGCGCCAGCAGCTTAGGGACAGGGCTTAGCTCCTACAATGAGCAGTTCTTC	CASSLGTGLSSYNEQFF
once	TRBD2	TRBV3-1	TRBJ2-7	TGTGCCAGCAGCCAAAGAGCGGGAGGCCCTTTTTACGAGCAGTACTTC	CASSQRAGGPFYEQYF
NA	TRBD2	TRBV5-6	TRBJ2-1	TGTGCCAGCAGCTCCCAAAGCGGGAGCCGTGAGCAGTTCTTC	CASSSQSGSREQFF
NA	NA	TRBV4-3	TRBJ2-6	TGCGCCAGCAGCCAAGATCGGACCTGGGCCAACGTCCTGACTTTC	CASSQDRTWANVLTF
NA	NA	TRBV20-1	TRBJ2-7	TGCAGTGCTAGTCCCCTTAGCGGAAGCTCCTACGAGCAGTACTTC	CSASPLSGSSYEQYF
NA	NA	TRBV3-1	TRBJ2-7	TGTGCCAGCAGCCAACCACGATCCGGCGGGATGTCCTACGAGCAGTACTTC	CASSQPRSGGMSYEQYF
NA	TRBD2	TRBV24-1	TRBJ2-1	TGTGCCACCAGTGATCCGACTAGCGGGAGAGACAATGAGCAGTTCTTC	CATSDPTSGRDNEQFF
NA	TRBD1	TRBV3-1	TRBJ2-1	TGTGCCAGCAGCCAAGCGGGGACAGGGGAGTTCTTC	CASSQAGTGEFF
NA	NA	TRBV27	TRBJ1-6	TGTGCCAGCATGGCAGCGTTCAATTCACCCCTCCACTTT	CASMAAFNSPLHF
once	NA	TRBV29-1	TRBJ2-3	TGCAGCGTTCTTGAGTCCACAGATACGCAGTATTTT	CSVLESTDTQYF
NA	TRBD1	TRBV11-2	TRBJ2-7	TGTGCCAGCAGCTCTCCGGGACAGGGGGCAGAGGAGCAGTACTTC	CASSSPGQGAEEQYF
NA	NA	TRBV28	TRBJ2-1	TGTGCCAGCAGTTTAGACCTTTACAATGAGCAGTTCTTC	CASSLDLYNEQFF
NA	NA	TRBV4-1	TRBJ2-5	TGCGCCAGCAGCCAACAGTGGCAAGAGACCCAGTACTTC	CASSQQWQETQYF
once	NA	TRBV5-1	TRBJ2-1	TGCGCCAGCTCCGAGGGGACCGGCGGGTATGAGCAGTTCTTC	CASSEGTGGYEQFF
NA	NA	TRBV6-4	TRBJ2-1	TGTGCCAGCAGTTTTAAAGGGGGCTCCTACAATGAGCAGTTCTTC	CASSFKGGSYNEQFF
NA	NA	TRBV2	TRBJ1-1	TGTGCCAGCAGTGAGACCAGGGGTGGAGGCGTCACTGAAGCTTTCTTT	CASSETRGGGVTEAFF
NA	TRBD1	TRBV6-5	TRBJ2-5	TGTGCCACCCTAGACCGGGACAGGGATGGCCAGTACTTC	CATLDRDRDGQYF
NA	NA	TRBV7-2	TRBJ2-6	TGTGCCAGCAGCTTAGCGGTAGCTGGGGCCAACGTCCTGACTTTC	CASSLAVAGANVLTF
NA	TRBD2	TRBV5-4	TRBJ2-5	TGTGCCAGCAGCTTGGGACTAGCGGGAAGGTACCAAGAGACCCAGTACTTC	CASSLGLAGRYQETQYF
NA	NA	TRBV4-1	TRBJ2-7	TGCGCCAGCAGCCAAGCTAAGGGAATCGACGAGCAGTACTTC	CASSQAKGIDEQYF
NA	TRBD2	TRBV10-2	TRBJ2-7	TGCGCCAGCAGTGAGTGGACTAGCGGGAGGGATAACGAGCAGTACTTC	CASSEWTSGRDNEQYF
NA	NA	TRBV29-1	TRBJ2-7	TGCAGCGCCGGAACAGGGTCCATCTACGAGCAGTACTTC	CSAGTGSIYEQYF
NA	NA	TRBV27	TRBJ1-1	TGTGCCACCGTAAACCGGGACTCAGGGACTGAAGCTTTCTTT	CATVNRDSGTEAFF
NA	NA	TRBV15	TRBJ2-3	TGTGCCACCCGGGAGTCTGGAGATACGCAGTATTTT	CATRESGDTQYF
NA	TRBD1	TRBV28	TRBJ2-7	TGTGCCAGCAGTTCCCCCGGGCAGGGGGCAGCCTACGAGCAGTACTTC	CASSSPGQGAAYEQYF
NA	NA	TRBV2	TRBJ2-6	TGTGCCAGCAGTGGGGCCGGGCCTGGGGCCAACGTCCTGACTTTC	CASSGAGPGANVLTF
NA	TRBD2	TRBV4-2	TRBJ2-5	TGTGCCAGCAGCCGACGACTAGCGGGAGAAGAGACCCAGTACTTC	CASSRRLAGEETQYF
NA	TRBD2	TRBV18	TRBJ2-7	TGTGCCAGCTCACCATTAGCAGCGGGAGGATCCTACGAGCAGTACTTC	CASSPLAAGGSYEQYF
once	TRBD2	TRBV10-3	TRBJ2-1	TGTGCCATCGGGCTAGCGGGAGGGCAGTACAATGAGCAGTTCTTC	CAIGLAGGQYNEQFF
NA	TRBD1	TRBV29-1	TRBJ1-4	TGCAGCGCGGCCGGGGGTGGCAGGGGGGCAACTAATGAAAAACTGTTTTTT	CSAAGGGRGATNEKLFF
NA	NA	TRBV12-3/TRBV12-4	TRBJ1-2	TGTGCCAGCAGACCCTACAGCGGCTATGGCTACACCTTC	CASRPYSGYGYTF
NA	TRBD2	TRBV20-1	TRBJ2-5	TGCAGTGCGCGGGAGACTAAGGTGTACTTC	CSARETKVYF
NA	TRBD2	TRBV24-1	TRBJ2-7	TGTGCCACCAGTGATTCCTCTGGACTAGCGGCTTCCTACGAGCAGTACTTC	CATSDSSGLAASYEQYF
NA	TRBD1	TRBV27	TRBJ2-2	TGTGCCACCCGACAGGGGGGCCACACCGGGGAGCTGTTTTTT	CATRQGGHTGELFF